This T cell receptor beta chain was observed in a study of siplizumab effects on memory and regulatory T cells. Study-level results: Mappable alloreactive CD4+ clones were on average 68.8% Treg-derived with siplizumab, 26.9% in controls.

This CDR3 contains 14 residues. From germline, CDR1 is SGHTS and CDR2 YDEGEE. Trimming pared 0 bases from V and 6 bases from J, leaving 10 bases between. Method: immunoSEQ multiplex PCR; TCRdb's copy keeps in-frame clones and lacks some. This table has approximately 56,000 clones, around 97% appearing once. A word on this clone: Its antigen is currently unknown.

This chain joins TRBV5-8 and TRBJ2-4; D remains ambiguous. The receptor was derived from a human donor in good health. Source material: naive CD8+ T cells sorted from blood. The CDR3 nucleotides read TGTGCCAGCAGCTTGGTTGGTGTCGGAAACATTCAGTACTTC. This encodes CASSLVGVGNIQYF.